The text below deals with one TCR beta chain. This receptor's antigen is unknown. There are no base qualities to consult, and no much larger clone falls within one base. The immunoSEQ Assay was the method used to sequence TCRbeta CDR3 regions. After extraction, genomic DNA underwent amplification by bias-controlled multiplex PCR, followed by high-throughput sequencing. The paper's processing steps were these. To quantify the absolute abundance of every unique TCRbeta CDR3 region, sequences were collapsed and filtered. T cell fraction was estimated by normalization of TCRbeta template counts to usable DNA, with usable DNA being measured through amplification of reference genes present in all nucleated cells. Repertoire TCRs were annotated as SARS-CoV-2-specific by exact matching of V gene, CDR3 amino acid sequence and J gene to a known reactive TCR set. MIRA supplied the reference SARS-CoV-2 TCR set, which was filtered for enrichment in COVID-19-positive ImmuneCODE repertoires so that public or cross-reactive TCRs were removed. Drawing on the MIRA antigens, annotated TCRs were analysed further at the level of specific ORF or position within ORF. Depth was the summed frequency of annotated unique rearrangements, while breadth was defined as annotated unique rearrangements over total unique productive rearrangements. TCR breadth was compared between groups using two-sided Wilcoxon rank-sum tests. Imported from immuneACCESS, the table was reduced by TCRdb to in-frame sequences with V and J called. These copies leave out some clones; in studies compared against another copy, an unresolved V gene accounts for under half, and the cause of the remainder is not known. That table supplies the V and J calls and clone size; D and trimming were determined from the DNA. The sample table holds some 300,000 clones, of which around 85% were seen once. The top ten constitute around 2% of the sample.

From the germline V gene, CDR1 is SGDLS and CDR2 is YYNGEE. V and J are trimmed by 0 bases and 8 bases, and the gene matches miss 11 bases of the junction. From the cysteine through the phenylalanine, the CDR3 covers 16 amino acids. CDR3 DNA only is kept here, 48 bases in frame from base 1. Explained via the paper, the treatment or condition label denotes: about 20 received Ad26.COV2.S at low or high dose, single or two shots; several received placebo; per-sample allocation not given. For vaccine and placebo recipients, the sequenced repertoires came from samples collected on day 63 after the first injection. Cohort 1b enrolled 25 or so adults aged 18-55 years at a single site in Boston, USA, between 29 July and 7 August 2020. As a vaccine, Ad26.COV2.S was a replication-incompetent adenovirus type 26 vector that expressed a prefusion-stabilized SARS-CoV-2 spike protein derived from the original Wuhan strain.

These data belong to a study of Ad26.COV2.S vaccination and SARS-CoV-2 variants (dated by TCRdb to the early 2020s). In terms of the full investigation: Vaccine-arm donors came from COV1001, a multicentre, randomized, double-blind, placebo-controlled phase I-IIa trial of Ad26.COV2.S in healthy adults. Ad26.COV2.S was given intramuscularly at 5x10^10 or 1x10^11 viral particles, as a single shot or as two shots 56 days apart. TCRbeta repertoire sequencing was used to assess the specificity and breadth of SARS-CoV-2-reactive T cell receptors after Ad26.COV2.S vaccination. A total of around 32 samples were included in the TCR-sequenced set, comprising 19 Ad26.COV2.S vaccine recipients, 5 placebo recipients and 8 SARS-CoV-2 convalescent individuals. Trial participants were randomized into five groups of five: low-dose or high-dose Ad26.COV2.S given once or twice, or placebo on both occasions. Investigators remained blinded to trial group allocation during experiments and outcome assessment. Overall results and qualifications from the work: According to the authors, total T cell responses may have been underestimated by the TCR breadth and depth analyses. Substantial breadth of spike-specific CD8+ and CD4+ T cell responses was reported after vaccination. Non-spike TCR breadth was comparable between vaccine and placebo recipients, consistent with the vaccine containing only spike. The study was not powered for comparison of responses between vaccine doses or regimens. Ad26.COV2.S recipients had higher spike-specific TCR breadth than placebo recipients (P = 0.0014).

The sample here was peripheral blood, taken in a trial of Ad26.COV2.S vaccine versus placebo. The sequence came from a person aged 18-65 years who received the Ad26.COV2.S COVID-19 vaccine or a placebo. The sequence is built from TRBV9 and TRBJ2-3; 8 middle bases align to TRBD2. The CDR3 region has the sequence CASSVGASGGPSTQYF. Here is the DNA: TGTGCCAGCAGCGTAGGGGCTTCGGGGGGGCCCAGTACGCAGTATTTT. When the CDR3 is completed using the reference TRBV9 and TRBJ2-3 genes on either side, the full variable domain is DSGVTQTPKHLITATGQRVTLRCSPRSGDLSVYWYQQSLDQGLQFLIQYYNGEERAKGNILERFSAQQFPDLHSELNLSSLELGDSALYFCASSVGASGGPSTQYFGPGTRLTVL.